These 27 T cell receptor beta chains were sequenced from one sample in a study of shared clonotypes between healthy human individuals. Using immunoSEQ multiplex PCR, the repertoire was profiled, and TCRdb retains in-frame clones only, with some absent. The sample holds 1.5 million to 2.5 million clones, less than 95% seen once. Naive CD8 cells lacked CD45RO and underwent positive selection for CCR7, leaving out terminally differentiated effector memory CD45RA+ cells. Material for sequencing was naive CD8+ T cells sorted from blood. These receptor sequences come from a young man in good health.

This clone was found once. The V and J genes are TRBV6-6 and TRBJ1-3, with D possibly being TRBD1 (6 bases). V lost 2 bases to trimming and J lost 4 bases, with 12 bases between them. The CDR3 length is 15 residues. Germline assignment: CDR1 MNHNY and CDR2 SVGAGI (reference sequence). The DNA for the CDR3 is TGTGCCAGCAGTTACCCGACAGGCGGGGGAAACACCATATATTTT. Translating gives CASSYPTGGGNTIYF.

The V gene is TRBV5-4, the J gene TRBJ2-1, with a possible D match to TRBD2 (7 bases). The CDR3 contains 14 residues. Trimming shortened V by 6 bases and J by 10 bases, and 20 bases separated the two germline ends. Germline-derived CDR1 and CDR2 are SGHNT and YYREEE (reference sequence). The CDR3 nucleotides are TGTGCCAGCAACCTCTGGGGGGGGCTTGGGGAGCAGTTCTTC. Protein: CASNLWGGLGEQFF.

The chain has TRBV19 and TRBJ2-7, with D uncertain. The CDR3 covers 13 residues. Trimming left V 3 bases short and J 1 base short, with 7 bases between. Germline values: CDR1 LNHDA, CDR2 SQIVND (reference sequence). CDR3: CASSMKASYEQYF. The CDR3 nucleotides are TGTGCCAGTAGTATGAAGGCTTCCTACGAGCAGTACTTC.

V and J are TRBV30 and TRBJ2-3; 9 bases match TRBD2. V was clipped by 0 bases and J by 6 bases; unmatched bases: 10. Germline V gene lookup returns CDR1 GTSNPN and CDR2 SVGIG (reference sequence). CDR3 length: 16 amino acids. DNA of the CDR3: TGTGCCTGGAGTGTAATGGCGGGAGGGCCTTGGGATACGCAGTATTTT. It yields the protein CAWSVMAGGPWDTQYF.

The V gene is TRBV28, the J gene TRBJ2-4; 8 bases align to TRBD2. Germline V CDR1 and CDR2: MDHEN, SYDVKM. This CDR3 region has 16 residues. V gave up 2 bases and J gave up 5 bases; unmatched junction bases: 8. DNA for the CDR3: TGTGCCAGCAGTTTACGGGAGGGCCTGCTGGAAAACATTCAGTACTTC. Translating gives CASSLREGLLENIQYF.

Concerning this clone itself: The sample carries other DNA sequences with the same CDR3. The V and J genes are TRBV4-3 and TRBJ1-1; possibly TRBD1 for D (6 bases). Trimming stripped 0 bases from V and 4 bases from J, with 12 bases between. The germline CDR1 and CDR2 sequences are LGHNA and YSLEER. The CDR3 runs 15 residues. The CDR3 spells CASSQDLGGSTEAFF. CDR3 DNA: TGCGCCAGCAGCCAAGATCTCGGGGGCAGCACTGAAGCTTTCTTT.

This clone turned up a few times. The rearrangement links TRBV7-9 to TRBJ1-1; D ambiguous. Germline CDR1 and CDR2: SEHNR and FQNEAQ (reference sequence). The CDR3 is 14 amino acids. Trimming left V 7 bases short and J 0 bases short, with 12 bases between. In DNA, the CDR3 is TGTGCCAGCACCTCTTTTGGCATGAACACTGAAGCTTTCTTT. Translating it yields CASTSFGMNTEAFF.

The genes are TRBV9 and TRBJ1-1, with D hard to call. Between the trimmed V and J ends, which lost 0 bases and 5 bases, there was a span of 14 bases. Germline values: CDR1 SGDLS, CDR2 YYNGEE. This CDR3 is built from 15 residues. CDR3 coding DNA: TGTGCCAGCAGCGTAGTAGTCTCCCCGGGGACTGAAGCTTTCTTT. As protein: CASSVVVSPGTEAFF.

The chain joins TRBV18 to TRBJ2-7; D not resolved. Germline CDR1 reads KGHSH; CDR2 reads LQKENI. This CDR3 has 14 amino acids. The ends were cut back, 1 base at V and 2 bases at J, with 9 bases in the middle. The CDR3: CASSPRGIAYEQYF. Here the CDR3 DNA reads TGTGCCAGCTCACCACGGGGTATAGCCTACGAGCAGTACTTC. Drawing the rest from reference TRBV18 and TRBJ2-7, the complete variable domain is NAGVMQNPRHLVRRRGQEARLRCSPMKGHSHVYWYRQLPEEGLKFMVYLQKENIIDESGMPKERFSAEFPKEGPSILRIQQVVRGDSAAYFCASSPRGIAYEQYFGPGTRLTVT.

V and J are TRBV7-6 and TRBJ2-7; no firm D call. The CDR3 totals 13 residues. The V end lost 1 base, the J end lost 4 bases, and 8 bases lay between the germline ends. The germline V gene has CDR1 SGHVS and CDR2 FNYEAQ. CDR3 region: CASSLGMEYEQYF. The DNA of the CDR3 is TGTGCCAGCAGCTTAGGTATGGAGTACGAGCAGTACTTC.

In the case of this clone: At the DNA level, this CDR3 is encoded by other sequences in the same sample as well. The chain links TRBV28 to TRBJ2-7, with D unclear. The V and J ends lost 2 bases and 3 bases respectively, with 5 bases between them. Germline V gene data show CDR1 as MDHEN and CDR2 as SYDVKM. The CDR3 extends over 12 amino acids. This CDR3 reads CASSLESYEQYF. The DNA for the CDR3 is TGTGCCAGCAGTTTAGAGAGCTACGAGCAGTACTTC.

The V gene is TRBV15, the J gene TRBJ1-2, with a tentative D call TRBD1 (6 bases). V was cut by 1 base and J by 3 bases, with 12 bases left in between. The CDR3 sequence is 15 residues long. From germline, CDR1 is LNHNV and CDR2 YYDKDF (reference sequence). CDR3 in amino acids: CATSRAKTGDYGYTF. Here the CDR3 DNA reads TGTGCCACCAGCAGAGCAAAGACAGGAGACTATGGCTACACCTTC.

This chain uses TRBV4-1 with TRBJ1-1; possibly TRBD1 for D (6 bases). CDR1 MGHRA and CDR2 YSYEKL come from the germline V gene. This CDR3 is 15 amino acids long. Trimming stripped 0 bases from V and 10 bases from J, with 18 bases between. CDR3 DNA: TGCGCCAGCAGCCAAGAAAACGGTCAGGGGCTGTCAGCTTTCTTT. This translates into CASSQENGQGLSAFF.

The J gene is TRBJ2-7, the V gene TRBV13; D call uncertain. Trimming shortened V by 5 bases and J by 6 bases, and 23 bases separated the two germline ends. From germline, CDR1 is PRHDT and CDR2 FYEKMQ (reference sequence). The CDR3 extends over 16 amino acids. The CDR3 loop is CASSLRAGPEVGEQYF. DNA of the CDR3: TGTGCCAGCAGCCTAAGGGCTGGACCAGAGGTGGGCGAGCAGTACTTC.

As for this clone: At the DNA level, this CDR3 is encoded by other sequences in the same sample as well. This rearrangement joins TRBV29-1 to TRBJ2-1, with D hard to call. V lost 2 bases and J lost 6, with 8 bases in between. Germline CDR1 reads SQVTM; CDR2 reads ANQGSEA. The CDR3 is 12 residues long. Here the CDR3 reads CSVELGGNEQFF. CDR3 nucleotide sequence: TGCAGCGTTGAACTGGGTGGCAATGAGCAGTTCTTC.

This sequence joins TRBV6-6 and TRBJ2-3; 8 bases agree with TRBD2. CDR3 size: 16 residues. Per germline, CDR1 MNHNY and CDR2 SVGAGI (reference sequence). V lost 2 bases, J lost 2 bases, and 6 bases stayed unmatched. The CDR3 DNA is TGTGCCAGCAGTTACCCAGCGGGAGCCTCCACAGATACGCAGTATTTT. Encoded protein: CASSYPAGASTDTQYF.

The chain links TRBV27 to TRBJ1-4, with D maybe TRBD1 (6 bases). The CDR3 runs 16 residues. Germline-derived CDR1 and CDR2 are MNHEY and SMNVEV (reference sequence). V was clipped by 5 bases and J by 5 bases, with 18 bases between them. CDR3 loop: CASSPGAGEPNEKLFF. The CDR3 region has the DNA TGTGCCAGCAGTCCAGGGGCGGGGGAGCCCAATGAAAAACTGTTTTTT. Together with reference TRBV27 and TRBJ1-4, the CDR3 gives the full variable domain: EAQVTQNPRYLITVTGKKLTVTCSQNMNHEYMSWYRQDPGLGLRQIYYSMNVEVTDKGDVPEGYKVSRKEKRNFPLILESPSPNQTSLYFCASSPGAGEPNEKLFFGSGTQLSVL.

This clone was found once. CDR3 in amino acids: CASSQGGEFSHEQFF. The CDR3 DNA reads TGCGCCAGCAGCCAAGGGGGGGAGTTTAGCCATGAGCAGTTCTTC. V usage is TRBV4-3 and J usage is TRBJ2-1, with D maybe TRBD2 (6 bases). This CDR3 is built from 15 residues. The ends were cut back, 1 base at V and 8 bases at J, with 15 bases in the middle. CDR1 LGHNA and CDR2 YSLEER come from the germline V gene.

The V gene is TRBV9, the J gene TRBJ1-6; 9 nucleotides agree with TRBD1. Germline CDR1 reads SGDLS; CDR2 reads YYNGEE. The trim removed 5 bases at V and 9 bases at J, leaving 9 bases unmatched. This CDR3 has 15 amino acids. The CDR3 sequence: CASRPGTGSGSPLHF. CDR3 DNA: TGTGCCAGCAGGCCCGGGACAGGGAGCGGTTCACCCCTCCACTTT.

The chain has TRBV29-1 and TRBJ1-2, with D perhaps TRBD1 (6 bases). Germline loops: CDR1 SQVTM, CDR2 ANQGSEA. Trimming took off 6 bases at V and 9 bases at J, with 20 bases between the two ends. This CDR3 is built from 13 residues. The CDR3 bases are TGCAGCGTCATACCGATATGGACAGTAAGCTACACCTTC. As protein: CSVIPIWTVSYTF.

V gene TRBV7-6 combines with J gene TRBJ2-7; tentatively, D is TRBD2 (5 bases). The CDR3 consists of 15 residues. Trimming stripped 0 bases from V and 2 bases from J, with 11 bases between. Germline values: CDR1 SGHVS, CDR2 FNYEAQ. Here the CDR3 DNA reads TGTGCCAGCAGCTTAGCGAGGGCGGACGCCTACGAGCAGTACTTC. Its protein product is CASSLARADAYEQYF.

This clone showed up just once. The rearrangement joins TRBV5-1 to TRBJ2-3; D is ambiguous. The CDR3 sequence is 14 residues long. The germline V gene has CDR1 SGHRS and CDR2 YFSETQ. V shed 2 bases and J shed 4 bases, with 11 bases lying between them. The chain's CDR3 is CASSFERTSDTQYF. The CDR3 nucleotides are TGCGCCAGCAGCTTTGAAAGAACGTCAGATACGCAGTATTTT.

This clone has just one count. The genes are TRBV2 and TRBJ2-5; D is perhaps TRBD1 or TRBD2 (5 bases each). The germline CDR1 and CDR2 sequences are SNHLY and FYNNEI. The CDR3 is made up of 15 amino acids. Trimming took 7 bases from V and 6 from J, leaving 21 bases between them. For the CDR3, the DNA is TGTGCCAGCACCGGGCAGGGTATGGGACCGAAGACCCAGTACTTC. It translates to CASTGQGMGPKTQYF.

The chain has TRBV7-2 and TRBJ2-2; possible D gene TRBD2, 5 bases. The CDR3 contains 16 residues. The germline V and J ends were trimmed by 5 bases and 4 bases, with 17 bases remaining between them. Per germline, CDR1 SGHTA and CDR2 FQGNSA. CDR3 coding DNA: TGTGCCAGCAGCCCTTGGATAGGAGGAAGCACCGGGGAGCTGTTTTTT. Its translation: CASSPWIGGSTGELFF. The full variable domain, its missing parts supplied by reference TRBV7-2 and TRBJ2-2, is GAGVSQSPSNKVTEKGKDVELRCDPISGHTALYWYRQSLGQGLEFLIYFQGNSAPDKSGLPSDRFSAERTGGSVSTLTIQRTQQEDSAVYLCASSPWIGGSTGELFFGEGSRLTVL.

In nucleotides, the CDR3 is TGTGCCAGCAGCGACGAAAGGGTGAATGGCTACACCTTC. Amino acid sequence: CASSDERVNGYTF. The chain has TRBV9 and TRBJ1-2, with D unclear. Germline V gene lookup returns CDR1 SGDLS and CDR2 YYNGEE. Trimming took 3 bases from V and 6 from J, leaving 12 bases between them. This CDR3 is 13 amino acids long.

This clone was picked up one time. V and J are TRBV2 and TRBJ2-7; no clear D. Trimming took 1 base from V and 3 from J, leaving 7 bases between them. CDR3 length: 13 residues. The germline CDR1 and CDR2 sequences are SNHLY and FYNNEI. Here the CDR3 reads CASSEVNNYEQYF. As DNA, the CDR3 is TGTGCCAGCAGTGAAGTGAACAACTACGAGCAGTACTTC.

CDR3 region: CASSPRQEPYEQYF. The CDR3 DNA sequence: TGTGCCAGCAGCCCAAGACAGGAGCCCTACGAGCAGTACTTC. The rearrangement links TRBV27 to TRBJ2-7, with TRBD1 as a possible D gene (6 bases). CDR1 is MNHEY, CDR2 SMNVEV, per germline (reference sequence). The CDR3 spans 14 residues. V lost 6 bases, J lost 2 bases, and 14 bases lay in between.